These 6 T cell receptor beta chains were sequenced from one sample in a study of blood T cell repertoires in COVID-19 (dated by TCRdb to about 2020). Library preparation employed the immunoSEQ multiplex PCR assay. Not all clones reach the TCRdb copy of this immuneACCESS table, which keeps in-frame sequences only. Checked studies attribute under half of the gap to unresolved V genes and leave the rest unexplained. For this sample there are roughly 260,000 clones; roughly 84% appear just once. Of the sample, 4% falls within the top ten clones. Sequencing input: peripheral blood. These receptors came from a woman between 35 and 50 years old with active or convalescent COVID-19.

The chain employs TRBV7-9 and TRBJ1-6; 12 bases map to TRBD1. CDR1 is SEHNR, CDR2 FQNEAQ, per germline (reference sequence). There are 17 residues in the CDR3. The J segment lost 5 bases and the V segment lost 1 base, leaving 3 bases of the junction unmatched. The CDR3 region is CASSLGGTGGNNSPLHF. The CDR3 nucleotides are TGTGCCAGCAGCTTAGGAGGGACAGGGGGCAATAATTCACCCCTCCACTTT. The entire variable domain, with the rest obtained from reference TRBV7-9 and TRBJ1-6, is as follows: DTGVSQNPRHKITKRGQNVTFRCDPISEHNRLYWYRQTLGQGPEFLTYFQNEAQLEKSRLLSDRFSAERPKGSFSTLEIQRTEQGDSAMYLCASSLGGTGGNNSPLHFGNGTRLTVT.

This chain connects TRBV28 to TRBJ1-2; D is unresolved. V was shortened by 7 bases and J by 6 bases, with 15 bases between the two germline ends. The length of the CDR3 is 13 residues. Germline CDR1 and CDR2: MDHEN and SYDVKM. The CDR3 nucleotides read TGTGCCAGCACCGTTATGCGTCGGGATGGCTACACCTTC. It translates to CASTVMRRDGYTF.

The V call is TRBV3-1 (or the pseudogene TRBV3-2), the J call TRBJ1-1; D remains ambiguous. CDR3 size: 13 residues. Germline V gene lookup returns CDR1 LGHDT and CDR2 YNNKEL (reference sequence). V was trimmed by 1 base and J by 3 bases, leaving 6 bases between them. For the CDR3, the DNA is TGTGCCAGCAGCCAAGGGAGGGACACTGAAGCTTTCTTT. This gives the protein CASSQGRDTEAFF.

The chain links TRBV28 to TRBJ1-5; D remains unclear. The V end was cut by 10 bases, the J end by 5 bases, with 6 bases between. This CDR3 is 10 amino acids long. Germline V gene sequence: CDR1 MDHEN, CDR2 SYDVKM. The CDR3 region is CAIGDQPQHF. CDR3 DNA: TGTGCCATCGGAGATCAGCCCCAGCATTTT.

The J gene is TRBJ2-1, the V gene TRBV5-1, with TRBD2 matching over 9 bases. V was clipped by 3 bases and J by 8 bases; unmatched bases: 6. Germline-derived CDR1 and CDR2 are SGHRS and YFSETQ. CDR3 length equals 14 residues. The CDR3 nucleotides are TGCGCCAGCAGCTGGACTAGCGTAGGGGATGAGCAGTTCTTC. Its protein is CASSWTSVGDEQFF. Based on the CDR3 plus reference TRBV5-1 and TRBJ2-1, the full variable domain is KAGVTQTPRYLIKTRGQQVTLSCSPISGHRSVSWYQQTPGQGLQFLFEYFSETQRNKGNFPGRFSGRQFSNSRSEMNVSTLELGDSALYLCASSWTSVGDEQFFGPGTRLTVL.

This chain connects TRBV3-1 (or the pseudogene TRBV3-2) to TRBJ2-5; TRBD1 aligns across 9 bases. After removal of 0 bases from V and 1 base from J, the junction contained 12 bases not matched to a gene. In germline, CDR1 is LGHDT, CDR2 YNNKEL (reference sequence). This CDR3 is built from 19 residues. CDR3 sequence reads: CASSQDRGQGGFGQETQYF. The CDR3 nucleotides are TGTGCCAGCAGCCAAGATCGGGGACAGGGCGGTTTCGGCCAAGAGACCCAGTACTTC.